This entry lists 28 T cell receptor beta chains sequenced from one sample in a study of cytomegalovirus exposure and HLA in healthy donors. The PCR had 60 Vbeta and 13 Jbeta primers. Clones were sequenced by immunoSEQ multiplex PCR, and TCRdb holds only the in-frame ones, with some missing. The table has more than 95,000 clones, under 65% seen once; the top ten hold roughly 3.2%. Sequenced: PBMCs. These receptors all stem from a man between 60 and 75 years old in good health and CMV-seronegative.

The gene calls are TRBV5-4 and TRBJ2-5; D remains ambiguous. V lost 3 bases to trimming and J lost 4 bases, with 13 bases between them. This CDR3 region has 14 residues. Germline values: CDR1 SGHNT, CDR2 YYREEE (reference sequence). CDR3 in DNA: TGTGCCAGCAGCTCCTTATCTACTGGAGAGACCCAGTACTTC. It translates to CASSSLSTGETQYF.

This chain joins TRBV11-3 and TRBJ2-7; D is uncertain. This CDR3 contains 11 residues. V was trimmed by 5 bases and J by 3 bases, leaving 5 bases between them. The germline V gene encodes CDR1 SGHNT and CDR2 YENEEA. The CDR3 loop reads CASSRHYEQYF. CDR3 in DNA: TGTGCCAGCAGCCGACACTACGAGCAGTACTTC.

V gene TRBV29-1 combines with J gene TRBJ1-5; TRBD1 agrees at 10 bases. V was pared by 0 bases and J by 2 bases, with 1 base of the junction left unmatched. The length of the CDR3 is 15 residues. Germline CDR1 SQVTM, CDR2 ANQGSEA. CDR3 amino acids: CSVEDGTGGNQPQHF. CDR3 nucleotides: TGCAGCGTTGAAGATGGGACAGGGGGCAATCAGCCCCAGCATTTT.

The CDR3 loop reads CASSDGETYEQYF. CDR3 sequence (DNA): TGTGCCAGCAGTGATGGGGAGACTTACGAGCAGTACTTC. This chain joins TRBV6-5 and TRBJ2-7; tentatively, D is TRBD2 (5 bases). The CDR3 consists of 13 residues. Trimming removed 5 bases from V and 4 bases from J, with 12 bases in between. Germline V lookup: CDR1 MNHEY, CDR2 SVGAGI.

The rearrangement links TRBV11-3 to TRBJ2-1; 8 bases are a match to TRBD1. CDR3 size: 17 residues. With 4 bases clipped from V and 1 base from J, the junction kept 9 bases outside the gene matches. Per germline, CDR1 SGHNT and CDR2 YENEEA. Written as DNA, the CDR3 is TGTGCCAGCAGCTCCGGACAGGGTCCGATGTCCTACAATGAGCAGTTCTTC. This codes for CASSSGQGPMSYNEQFF.

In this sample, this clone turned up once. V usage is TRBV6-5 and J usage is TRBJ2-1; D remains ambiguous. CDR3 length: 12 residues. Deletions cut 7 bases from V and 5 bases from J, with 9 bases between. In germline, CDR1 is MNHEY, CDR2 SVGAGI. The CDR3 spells CASITTHNEQFF. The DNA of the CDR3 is TGTGCCAGCATAACTACCCACAATGAGCAGTTCTTC.

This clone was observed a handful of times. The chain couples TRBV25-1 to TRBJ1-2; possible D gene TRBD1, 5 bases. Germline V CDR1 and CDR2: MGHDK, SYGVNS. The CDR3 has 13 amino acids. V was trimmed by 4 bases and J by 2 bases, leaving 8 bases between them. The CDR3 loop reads CASSVGGNYGYTF. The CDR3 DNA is TGTGCCAGCAGTGTGGGGGGAAACTATGGCTACACCTTC.

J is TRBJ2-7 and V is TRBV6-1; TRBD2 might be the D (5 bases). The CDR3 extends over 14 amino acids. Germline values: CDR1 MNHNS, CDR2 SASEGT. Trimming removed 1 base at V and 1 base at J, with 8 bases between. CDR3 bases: TGTGCCAGCAGTGAAGGAAGCGGATCCTACGAGCAGTACTTC. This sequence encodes CASSEGSGSYEQYF.

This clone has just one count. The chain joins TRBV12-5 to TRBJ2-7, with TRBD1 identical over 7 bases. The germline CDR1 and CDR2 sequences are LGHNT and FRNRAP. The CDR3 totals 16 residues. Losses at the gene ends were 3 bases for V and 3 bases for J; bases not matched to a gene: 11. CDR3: CASGFFSGQRNYEQYF. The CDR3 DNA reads TGTGCTAGTGGTTTTTTTTCGGGACAGAGAAACTACGAGCAGTACTTC.

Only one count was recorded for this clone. The CDR3 spells CASSPLAGPNEQFF. The CDR3, as DNA: TGCGCCAGCAGCCCCCTAGCGGGCCCCAATGAGCAGTTCTTC. V usage is TRBV5-1 and J usage is TRBJ2-1; 8 positions match TRBD2. This CDR3 spans 14 amino acids. V gave up 4 bases and J gave up 6 bases; unmatched junction bases: 6. Germline lookup yields CDR1 SGHRS and CDR2 YFSETQ.

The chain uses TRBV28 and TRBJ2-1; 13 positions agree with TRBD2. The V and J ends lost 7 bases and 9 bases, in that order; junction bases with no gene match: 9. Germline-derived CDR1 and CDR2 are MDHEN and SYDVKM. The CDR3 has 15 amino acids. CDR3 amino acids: CASNQLAGGPGEQFF. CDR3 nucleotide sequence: TGTGCCAGCAACCAACTAGCGGGAGGGCCGGGTGAGCAGTTCTTC.

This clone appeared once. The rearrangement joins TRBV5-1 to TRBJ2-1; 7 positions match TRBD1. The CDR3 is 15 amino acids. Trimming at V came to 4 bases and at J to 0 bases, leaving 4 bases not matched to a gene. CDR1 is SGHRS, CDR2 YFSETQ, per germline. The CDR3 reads CASSQGVRSYNEQFF. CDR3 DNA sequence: TGCGCCAGCAGCCAGGGGGTGCGCTCCTACAATGAGCAGTTCTTC.

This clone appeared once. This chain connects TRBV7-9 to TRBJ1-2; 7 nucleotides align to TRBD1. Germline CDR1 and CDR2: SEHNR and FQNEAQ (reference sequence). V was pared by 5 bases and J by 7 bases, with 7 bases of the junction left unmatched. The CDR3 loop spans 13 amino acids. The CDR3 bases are TGTGCCAGCAGCCACCGGGACAGTTCTGGCTACACCTTC. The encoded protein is CASSHRDSSGYTF.

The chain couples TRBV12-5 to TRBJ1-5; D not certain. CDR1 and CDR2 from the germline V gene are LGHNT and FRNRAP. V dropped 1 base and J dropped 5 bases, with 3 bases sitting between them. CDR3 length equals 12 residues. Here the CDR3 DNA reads TGTGCTAGTGGTTTGGACTATCAGCCCCAGCATTTT. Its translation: CASGLDYQPQHF.

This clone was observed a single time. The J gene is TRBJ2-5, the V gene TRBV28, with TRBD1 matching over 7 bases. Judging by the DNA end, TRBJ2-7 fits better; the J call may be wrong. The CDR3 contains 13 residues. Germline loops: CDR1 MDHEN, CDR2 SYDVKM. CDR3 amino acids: CASQRQGTYEQYF. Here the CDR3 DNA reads TGTGCCAGCCAACGACAGGGCACCTACGAGCAGTACTTC.

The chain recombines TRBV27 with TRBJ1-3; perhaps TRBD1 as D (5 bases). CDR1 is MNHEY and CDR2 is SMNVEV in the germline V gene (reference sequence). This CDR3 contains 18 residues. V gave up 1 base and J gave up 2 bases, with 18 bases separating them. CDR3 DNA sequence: TGTGCCAGCAGTTTATTTGGGGTTCCAGGGAAGGCTGGAAACACCATATATTTT. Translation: CASSLFGVPGKAGNTIYF.

CDR3 coding DNA: TGTGCCAGCAGCTATAACCAGGGGACTGAAGCTTTCTTT. This codes for CASSYNQGTEAFF. The rearrangement links TRBV6-1 to TRBJ1-1; D may be TRBD1 (6 bases). Germline assignment: CDR1 MNHNS and CDR2 SASEGT. Trimming took off 6 bases at V and 5 bases at J, with 13 bases between the two ends. This CDR3 contains 13 residues.

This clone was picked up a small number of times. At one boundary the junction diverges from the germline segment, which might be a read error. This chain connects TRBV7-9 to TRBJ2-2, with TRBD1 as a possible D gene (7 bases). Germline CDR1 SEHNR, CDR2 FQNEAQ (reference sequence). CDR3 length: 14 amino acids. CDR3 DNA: TGTGCCAGCAGCCAACAGGGGAACACCGGGGGGCTGTTTTTT. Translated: CASSQQGNTGGLFF.

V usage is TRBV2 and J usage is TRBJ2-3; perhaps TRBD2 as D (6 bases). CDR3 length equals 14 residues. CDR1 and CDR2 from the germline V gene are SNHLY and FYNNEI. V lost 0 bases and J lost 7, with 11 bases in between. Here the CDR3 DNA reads TGTGCCAGCAGTGAAGCGCTAGCGACCTATACGCAGTATTTT. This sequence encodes CASSEALATYTQYF.

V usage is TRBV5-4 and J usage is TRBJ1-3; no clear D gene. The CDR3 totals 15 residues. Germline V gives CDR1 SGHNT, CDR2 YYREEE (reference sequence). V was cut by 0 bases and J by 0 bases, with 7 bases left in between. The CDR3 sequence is CASSLDNLSGNTIYF. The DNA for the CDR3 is TGTGCCAGCAGCTTGGACAACCTCTCTGGAAACACCATATATTTT.

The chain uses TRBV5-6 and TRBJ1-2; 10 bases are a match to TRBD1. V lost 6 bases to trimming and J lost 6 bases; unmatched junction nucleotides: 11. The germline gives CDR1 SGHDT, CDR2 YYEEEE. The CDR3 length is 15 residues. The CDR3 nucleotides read TGTGCCAGCATCTCCGTCGGGACAGGGGAGGATGGCTACACCTTC. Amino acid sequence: CASISVGTGEDGYTF.

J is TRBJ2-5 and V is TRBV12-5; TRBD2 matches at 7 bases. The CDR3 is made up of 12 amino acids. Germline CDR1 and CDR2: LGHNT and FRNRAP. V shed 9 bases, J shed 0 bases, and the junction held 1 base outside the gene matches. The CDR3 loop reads CASGGNQETQYF. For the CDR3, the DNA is TGTGCTAGCGGGGGGAACCAAGAGACCCAGTACTTC.

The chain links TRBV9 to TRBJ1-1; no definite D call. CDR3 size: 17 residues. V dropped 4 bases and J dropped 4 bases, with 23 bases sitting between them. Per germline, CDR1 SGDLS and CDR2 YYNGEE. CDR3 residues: CASSSRLEGRKGTEAFF. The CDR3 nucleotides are TGTGCCAGCAGCAGTAGATTGGAGGGCAGGAAGGGCACTGAAGCTTTCTTT.

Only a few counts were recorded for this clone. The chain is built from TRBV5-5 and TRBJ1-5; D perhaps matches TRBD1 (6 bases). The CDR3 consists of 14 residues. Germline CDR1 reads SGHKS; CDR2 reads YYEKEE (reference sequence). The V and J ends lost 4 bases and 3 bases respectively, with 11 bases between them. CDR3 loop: CASSPDSYNQPQHF. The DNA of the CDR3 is TGTGCCAGCAGCCCGGACAGCTACAATCAGCCCCAGCATTTT.

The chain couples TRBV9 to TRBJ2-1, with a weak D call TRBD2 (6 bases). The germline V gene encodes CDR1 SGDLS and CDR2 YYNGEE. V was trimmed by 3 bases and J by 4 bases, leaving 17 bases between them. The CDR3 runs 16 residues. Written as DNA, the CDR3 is TGTGCCAGCAGCGCTAGCGCCCATGGGGATTACAATGAGCAGTTCTTC. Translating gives CASSASAHGDYNEQFF.

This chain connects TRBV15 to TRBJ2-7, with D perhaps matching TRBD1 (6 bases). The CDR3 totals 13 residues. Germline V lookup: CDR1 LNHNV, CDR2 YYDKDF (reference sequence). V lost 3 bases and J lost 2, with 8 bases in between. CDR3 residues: CATSRTGTYEQYF. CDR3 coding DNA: TGTGCCACCAGCAGGACAGGCACCTACGAGCAGTACTTC.

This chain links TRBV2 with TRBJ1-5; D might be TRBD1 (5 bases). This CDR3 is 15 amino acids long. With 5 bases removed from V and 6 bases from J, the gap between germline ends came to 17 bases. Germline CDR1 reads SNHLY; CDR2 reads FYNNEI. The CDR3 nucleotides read TGTGCCAGCAGTCTCGAAACACGGGGGATTCAGCCCCAGCATTTT. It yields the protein CASSLETRGIQPQHF.

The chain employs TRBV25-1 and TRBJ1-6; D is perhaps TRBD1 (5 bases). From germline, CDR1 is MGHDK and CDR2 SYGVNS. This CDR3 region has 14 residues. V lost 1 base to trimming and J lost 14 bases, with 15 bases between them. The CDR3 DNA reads TGTGCCAGCAGTGAATTCGGTAGGGGAACATCCCTCCACTTT. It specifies CASSEFGRGTSLHF.